The sequence of this T cell receptor beta chain was determined in a study of cytomegalovirus exposure and HLA in healthy donors. On this clone: Its target is unknown.

The CDR3 totals 15 residues. Germline CDR1 is SGHDT and CDR2 is YYEEEE. The J segment lost 5 bases and the V segment lost 3 bases, leaving 10 bases of the junction unmatched. Notes on the study in general: Donors were assumed by presence/absence analyses to have roughly uniform sequencing depth.

Vbeta (60) and Jbeta (13) primers were used in the PCR. Sequencing used immunoSEQ multiplex PCR; TCRdb keeps in-frame clones, though not all of them. The data show 100,000 to 150,000 clones, under 80% seen once. The TCR originated in a man aged 35 to 55 in good health and CMV-seropositive. V is TRBV5-6 and J is TRBJ2-5; 7 bases line up with TRBD2. The material sequenced was PBMCs. CDR3 sequence (DNA): TGTGCCAGCAGCTGGGAGGGGCTAGCTGGGGAGACCCAGTACTTC. Its translation: CASSWEGLAGETQYF. Full variable domain (missing parts from reference TRBV5-6 and TRBJ2-5): DAGVTQSPTHLIKTRGQQVTLRCSPKSGHDTVSWYQQALGQGPQFIFQYYEEEERQRGNFPDRFSGHQFPNYSSELNVNALLLGDSALYLCASSWEGLAGETQYFGPGTRLLVL.